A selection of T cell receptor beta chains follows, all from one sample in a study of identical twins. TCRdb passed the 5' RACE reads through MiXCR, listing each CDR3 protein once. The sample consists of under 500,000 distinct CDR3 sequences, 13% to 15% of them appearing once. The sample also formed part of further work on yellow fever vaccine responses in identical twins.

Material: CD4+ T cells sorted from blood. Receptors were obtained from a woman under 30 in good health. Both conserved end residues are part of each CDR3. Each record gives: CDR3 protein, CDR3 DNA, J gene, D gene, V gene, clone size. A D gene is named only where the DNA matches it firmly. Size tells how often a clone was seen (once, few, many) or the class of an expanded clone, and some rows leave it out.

cdr3_aa: CASSYSIESYNEQFF
cdr3_nt: TGTGCCAGCAGTTACTCCATAGAATCCTACAATGAGCAGTTCTTC
j_call: TRBJ2-1
d_call: .
v_call: TRBV6-5
clone_size: .

cdr3_aa: CASSFVTGQETQYF
cdr3_nt: TGTGCCAGCAGCTTCGTGACGGGACAAGAGACCCAGTACTTC
j_call: TRBJ2-5
d_call: .
v_call: TRBV7-2
clone_size: once

cdr3_aa: CASSAFPPAGELFF
cdr3_nt: TGTGCCAGCAGTGCGTTCCCCCCCGCCGGGGAGCTGTTTTTT
j_call: TRBJ2-2
d_call: .
v_call: TRBV6-4
clone_size: few

cdr3_aa: CAFSQESGWQYF
cdr3_nt: TGCGCCTTCAGCCAAGAGTCAGGTTGGCAGTATTTT
j_call: TRBJ2-3
d_call: .
v_call: TRBV4-3
clone_size: .

cdr3_aa: CASSLAQTTYEQYF
cdr3_nt: TGTGCCAGCAGTTTGGCACAGACCACCTACGAGCAGTACTTC
j_call: TRBJ2-7
d_call: .
v_call: TRBV12-3/TRBV12-4
clone_size: .

cdr3_aa: CASSQAAWNEQFF
cdr3_nt: TGCGCCAGCAGCCAAGCCGCCTGGAATGAGCAGTTCTTC
j_call: TRBJ2-1
d_call: .
v_call: TRBV4-3
clone_size: .

cdr3_aa: CASSISVPGQGARQNEQFF
cdr3_nt: TGTGCCAGCAGCATAAGCGTCCCGGGACAGGGGGCAAGACAGAATGAGCAGTTCTTC
j_call: TRBJ2-1
d_call: TRBD1
v_call: TRBV7-6
clone_size: few

cdr3_aa: CSVEVQGGTEAFF
cdr3_nt: TGCAGCGTTGAAGTACAGGGGGGGACTGAAGCTTTCTTT
j_call: TRBJ1-1
d_call: TRBD1
v_call: TRBV29-1
clone_size: few

cdr3_aa: CASSLATREITDTQYF
cdr3_nt: TGTGCCAGCAGCTTAGCAACGCGGGAGATCACAGATACGCAGTATTTT
j_call: TRBJ2-3
d_call: TRBD2
v_call: TRBV7-2
clone_size: few

cdr3_aa: CASSYPDRVQYF
cdr3_nt: TGTGCCAGCAGTTACCCCGACAGGGTTCAGTACTTC
j_call: TRBJ2-7
d_call: TRBD1
v_call: TRBV6-6
clone_size: .

cdr3_aa: CASSLGLAAGGKDTQYF
cdr3_nt: TGTGCCAGCAGTTTAGGTCTGGCGGCGGGGGGGAAAGATACGCAGTATTTT
j_call: TRBJ2-3
d_call: TRBD2
v_call: TRBV12-3/TRBV12-4
clone_size: few

cdr3_aa: CSARDRRQRVYEQYF
cdr3_nt: TGCAGTGCTAGAGATCGGAGACAGAGGGTCTACGAGCAGTACTTC
j_call: TRBJ2-7
d_call: .
v_call: TRBV20-1
clone_size: few

cdr3_aa: CSVRRPIADNEQFF
cdr3_nt: TGCAGCGTCCGCCGGCCTATAGCGGACAATGAGCAGTTCTTC
j_call: TRBJ2-1
d_call: .
v_call: TRBV29-1
clone_size: .

cdr3_aa: CASSPQSTGELFF
cdr3_nt: TGTGCCAGCAGTCCCCAATCCACCGGGGAGCTGTTTTTT
j_call: TRBJ2-2
d_call: .
v_call: TRBV12-3/TRBV12-4
clone_size: many